Listed below are T cell receptor beta chains from one sample, sequenced in a study of blood T cell repertoires in COVID-19. The protocol was immunoSEQ multiplex PCR, while the TCRdb copy is restricted to in-frame clones and leaves out a portion. The data contain roughly 200,000 clones, roughly four fifths of them singletons. Sequencing was performed on peripheral blood. These receptors were collected from a man aged 45-65 years who had recovered from COVID-19. Each CDR3 is given with its conserved first and last residue. The order of the fields is D gene, clone size, J gene, V gene, CDR3 protein, CDR3 DNA. D genes are given only for firm matches. Rows give clone size only sometimes, using once, few, many, or a class for an expanded clone.

TRBD1 NA TRBJ2-1 TRBV5-4 CASSKDPQGLGYNEQFF TGTGCCAGCAGCAAAGACCCACAGGGGCTGGGATACAATGAGCAGTTCTTC
NA NA TRBJ2-3 TRBV9 CASSPPGHGEAWGTDTQYF TGTGCCAGCAGCCCCCCGGGGCACGGGGAGGCATGGGGCACAGATACGCAGTATTTT
TRBD1 NA TRBJ1-4 TRBV13 CASSSGQEGEKLFF TGTGCCAGCAGCTCGGGACAGGAGGGGGAAAAACTGTTTTTT
NA NA TRBJ2-7 TRBV29-1 CSVAGVAGEQYF TGCAGCGTAGCCGGGGTTGCGGGCGAGCAGTACTTC
NA NA TRBJ1-6 TRBV6-5 CASSSPYNSPLHF TGTGCCAGCAGTTCTCCCTATAATTCACCCCTCCACTTT
NA few TRBJ1-2 TRBV11-2 CASSLDRLDPTHF TGTGCCAGCAGCTTAGACAGACTAGACCCTACCCACTTC
TRBD2 NA TRBJ2-7 TRBV6-2/TRBV6-3 CASSYSLAAYEQYF TGTGCCAGCAGTTACTCACTAGCGGCCTACGAGCAGTACTTC
TRBD2 few TRBJ2-7 TRBV9 CASSVTSGILDEQYF TGTGCCAGCAGCGTAACTAGCGGGATTCTGGACGAGCAGTACTTC
TRBD2 once TRBJ2-1 TRBV18 CASSPMTSGPNEQFF TGTGCCAGCTCACCAATGACTAGCGGCCCGAATGAGCAGTTCTTC
NA NA TRBJ2-7 TRBV10-2 CASSEASSYEQYF TGCGCCAGCAGTGAGGCTTCGAGCTACGAGCAGTACTTC
TRBD2 many TRBJ2-2 TRBV28 CASSSGRMDTGELFF TGTGCCAGCAGTTCCGGGAGGATGGACACCGGGGAGCTGTTTTTT
NA NA TRBJ2-1 TRBV29-1 CSVPLGAVSHNEQFF TGCAGCGTGCCCCTTGGGGCCGTCTCTCACAATGAGCAGTTCTTC
NA NA TRBJ2-1 TRBV5-1 CASSLAGNGNEQFF TGCGCCAGCAGCTTGGCAGGGAATGGGAATGAGCAGTTCTTC
TRBD2 few TRBJ2-2 TRBV27 CASRSAGLLTGELFF TGTGCCAGCAGAAGCGCGGGACTACTCACCGGGGAGCTGTTTTTT
NA NA TRBJ2-5 TRBV5-1 CASSFRVVSAEETQYF TGCGCCAGCAGCTTCAGGGTAGTAAGTGCGGAAGAGACCCAGTACTTC
TRBD1 NA TRBJ1-5 TRBV28 CASRPPHRTGGPNQPQHF TGTGCCAGCAGACCCCCCCACAGGACAGGGGGCCCCAATCAGCCCCAGCATTTT